One sample yielded the 17 T cell receptor beta chains listed below, sequenced in a study of shared clonotypes between healthy human individuals. CD45RO-negative cells were positively selected for CCR7, leaving out terminally differentiated effector memory CD45RA+ cells. TCRdb keeps only in-frame clones here, not all; method: immunoSEQ multiplex PCR. The table lists around 620,000 clones, about 95% of them singletons, with 0.095% to 0.14% in the top ten. The sequenced sample was naive CD8+ T cells sorted from blood. These receptors originate from a woman aged 25 to 39 in good health.

The chain carries TRBV27 and TRBJ2-7; possible D gene TRBD1, 6 bases. The germline gives CDR1 MNHEY, CDR2 SMNVEV (reference sequence). The V gene lost 2 bases and the J gene lost 2 bases, with 10 bases spanning the gap. The CDR3 is 14 amino acids. The CDR3 loop reads CASSLGQYPYEQYF. CDR3 bases: TGTGCCAGCAGTTTAGGACAGTACCCCTACGAGCAGTACTTC.

This rearrangement joins TRBV7-9 to TRBJ2-5, with 10 bases that match TRBD2. Germline trimming cut 5 bases from V and 3 bases from J; bases unmatched to any gene: 6. The CDR3 has 15 residues. Germline V gives CDR1 SEHNR, CDR2 FQNEAQ (reference sequence). CDR3 loop: CASSPPGLAKETQYF. The DNA for the CDR3 is TGTGCCAGCAGCCCTCCGGGACTAGCGAAAGAGACCCAGTACTTC.

This clone was detected once. The CDR3 sequence: CASSRVTPDRGNWPQHF. CDR3 DNA sequence: TGTGCCAGCAGTCGCGTTACCCCGGACAGGGGGAATTGGCCCCAGCATTTT. The chain uses TRBV28 and TRBJ1-5, with 10 nucleotides matching TRBD1. V dropped 5 bases and J dropped 9; count of bases not matched to a gene: 16. Per the germline V gene, CDR1 is MDHEN and CDR2 is SYDVKM. This CDR3 comprises 17 residues.

Points on this clone: This sample also contains other DNA sequences that code for the same CDR3. The CDR3 coding sequence is TGTGCCAGCAGCCCCTCCTACAATGAGCAGTTCTTC. This sequence encodes CASSPSYNEQFF. This chain joins TRBV7-9 and TRBJ2-1; D unresolved. Trimming took off 5 bases at V and 0 bases at J, with 2 bases between the two ends. The CDR3 totals 12 residues. CDR1 SEHNR and CDR2 FQNEAQ come from the germline V gene (reference sequence).

The gene calls are TRBV7-2 and TRBJ2-2; D unresolved. Trimming stripped 5 bases from V and 4 bases from J, with 8 bases between. From germline, CDR1 is SGHTA and CDR2 FQGNSA. This CDR3 comprises 13 residues. The CDR3 loop reads CASSVVTTGELFF. CDR3 nucleotide sequence: TGTGCCAGCAGCGTCGTCACCACCGGGGAGCTGTTTTTT.

CDR3 sequence: CASSPTGGEISGANVLTF. CDR3 in DNA: TGTGCCAGCAGTCCCACAGGGGGCGAAATCTCTGGGGCCAACGTCCTGACTTTC. J is TRBJ2-6 and V is TRBV27, with TRBD1 matching over 9 bases. From germline, CDR1 is MNHEY and CDR2 SMNVEV (reference sequence). The CDR3 has 18 residues. The ends lost 5 bases at V and 0 bases at J; junction bases unmatched: 8.

The V call is TRBV19, the J call TRBJ2-3, with TRBD1 as a possible D gene (5 bases). Trimming stripped 5 bases from V and 7 bases from J, with 7 bases between. Germline-derived CDR1 and CDR2 are LNHDA and SQIVND (reference sequence). The CDR3 is made up of 11 amino acids. CDR3 residues: CASSGAYTQYF. The CDR3 DNA reads as TGTGCCAGTAGTGGGGCATATACGCAGTATTTT.

The J gene is TRBJ2-7, the V gene TRBV5-6; 9 nucleotides align to TRBD1. V was pared by 5 bases and J by 4 bases, with 7 bases of the junction left unmatched. Per germline, CDR1 SGHDT and CDR2 YYEEEE. The CDR3 extends over 14 amino acids. CDR3 loop: CASRSTGGTYEQYF. CDR3 nucleotide sequence: TGTGCCAGCAGGTCAACAGGGGGCACGTACGAGCAGTACTTC.

Concerning this clone itself: The sample carries other DNA sequences with the same CDR3. CDR3 sequence: CASSPQGASYEQYF. For the CDR3, the DNA is TGTGCCAGCAGTCCGCAGGGTGCCTCCTACGAGCAGTACTTC. The rearrangement joins TRBV27 to TRBJ2-7; D perhaps matches TRBD1 (5 bases). The CDR3 totals 14 residues. Between the trimmed V and J ends, which lost 5 bases and 0 bases, there was a span of 11 bases. The germline CDR1 and CDR2 sequences are MNHEY and SMNVEV (reference sequence).

The chain joins TRBV14 to TRBJ2-1; D gene uncertain. Trimming took 5 bases from V and 4 from J, leaving 9 bases between them. In germline, CDR1 is SGHDN, CDR2 FVKESK. This CDR3 region has 13 residues. The CDR3 coding sequence is TGTGCCAGCAGCACGGCCCGTTACAATGAGCAGTTCTTC. It encodes CASSTARYNEQFF.

The chain carries TRBV19 and TRBJ2-7; no definite D call. The V end was cut by 3 bases, the J end by 5 bases, with 17 bases between. Germline CDR1 and CDR2: LNHDA and SQIVND (reference sequence). CDR3 length: 15 amino acids. The CDR3 loop is CASSILASNADEQYF. CDR3 DNA sequence: TGTGCCAGTAGTATCCTGGCCAGCAACGCGGACGAGCAGTACTTC.

The V and J genes are TRBV2 and TRBJ2-7; the D gene is possibly TRBD2 (6 bases). Looked up from germline, CDR1 is SNHLY and CDR2 is FYNNEI. V lost 7 bases and J 2 bases, leaving 15 bases between the germline ends. The CDR3 spans 14 residues. CDR3 amino acids: CASTEGLEAYEQYF. The CDR3 bases are TGTGCCAGCACGGAGGGACTGGAAGCCTACGAGCAGTACTTC.

This sequence joins TRBV6-5 and TRBJ2-7, with TRBD1 matching 8 bases. The CDR3 is 14 amino acids. Germline-derived CDR1 and CDR2 are MNHEY and SVGAGI. The trim removed 4 bases at V and 7 bases at J, leaving 9 bases unmatched. Written as DNA, the CDR3 is TGTGCCAGCAGTTTTTCACAGGGGGTGAGGGAGCAGTACTTC. It yields the protein CASSFSQGVREQYF.

This chain links TRBV9 with TRBJ2-1; D not certain. The CDR3 sequence is 13 residues long. CDR1 is SGDLS and CDR2 is YYNGEE in the germline V gene. V lost 3 bases and J 9 bases, leaving 13 bases between the germline ends. CDR3 amino acids: CASSAQEWVEQFF. The CDR3 DNA follows: TGTGCCAGCAGCGCCCAAGAGTGGGTTGAGCAGTTCTTC.

This clone was recorded only once. V is TRBV28 and J is TRBJ2-2; D is perhaps TRBD1 (6 bases). This CDR3 spans 16 amino acids. V lost 3 bases and J 7 bases, leaving 18 bases between the germline ends. CDR1 and CDR2 from the germline V gene are MDHEN and SYDVKM. CDR3 sequence: CASSFSGAVSLGELFF. CDR3 DNA sequence: TGTGCCAGCAGTTTCTCAGGGGCCGTTTCTCTCGGGGAGCTGTTTTTT.

The gene calls are TRBV28 and TRBJ2-1; TRBD2 aligns across 13 bases. V gave up 6 bases and J gave up 4 bases; unmatched junction bases: 3. The germline CDR1 and CDR2 sequences are MDHEN and SYDVKM. The CDR3 runs 15 residues. This CDR3 reads CASSPGLAGYNEQFF. In nucleotides, the CDR3 is TGTGCCAGCAGCCCGGGACTAGCGGGGTACAATGAGCAGTTCTTC.

The chain joins TRBV14 to TRBJ1-1, with D possibly matching TRBD1 (6 bases). Germline assignment: CDR1 SGHDN and CDR2 FVKESK. Trimming took off 3 bases at V and 5 bases at J, with 31 bases between the two ends. The CDR3 runs 20 residues. The CDR3 DNA reads as TGTGCCAGCAGCCACCAATTCTCGGCCAGGGGTGTAGGGGAAGGGACTGAAGCTTTCTTT. Amino acids: CASSHQFSARGVGEGTEAFF.